The 27 T cell receptor beta chains in this list originate from one sample, sequenced in a study of cytomegalovirus exposure and HLA in healthy donors. Here immunoSEQ multiplex PCR was the method, and the copy in TCRdb shows in-frame clones only, minus some. The sample has 80,000 to 100,000 clones, 70% to 90% seen once. Sequencing was performed on PBMCs. These receptors all stem from a woman in her thirties in good health and CMV-seronegative.

The chain recombines TRBV10-2 with TRBJ1-2, with D perhaps matching TRBD1 (5 bases). Between the trimmed V and J ends, which lost 11 bases and 5 bases, there was a span of 18 bases. The CDR3 is made up of 13 amino acids. Germline V lookup: CDR1 WSHSY, CDR2 SAAADI. The CDR3 sequence is CAVREGQLYGYTF. The DNA for the CDR3 is TGCGCCGTCCGGGAGGGGCAGCTATATGGCTACACCTTC.

The chain couples TRBV6-5 to TRBJ2-1; TRBD2 matches 8 bases. The junction had 9 bases not matched to a gene; V was cut back by 6 bases and J by 5 bases. From germline, CDR1 is MNHEY and CDR2 SVGAGI. The CDR3 loop spans 15 amino acids. CDR3 loop: CASSHPSGRDNEQFF. For the CDR3, the DNA is TGTGCCAGCAGCCATCCTAGCGGGCGGGACAATGAGCAGTTCTTC.

The chain employs TRBV11-3 and TRBJ2-2; TRBD2 matches 9 bases. Germline V gives CDR1 SGHNT, CDR2 YENEEA. The CDR3 is 14 residues long. J lost 4 bases, V lost 9 bases, and 6 bases had no gene match. The CDR3 nucleotides read TGTGCCAGTAATAGCGGGAGTGGCACCGGGGAGCTGTTTTTT. It translates to CASNSGSGTGELFF.

The V call is TRBV2, the J call TRBJ2-7; D may be TRBD1 (6 bases). CDR1 is SNHLY, CDR2 FYNNEI, per germline. This CDR3 comprises 14 residues. V lost 6 bases to trimming and J lost 5 bases, with 17 bases between them. In DNA, the CDR3 is TGTGCCAGCAGCGACACCAGACAGGCCCACGAGCAGTACTTC. Translated: CASSDTRQAHEQYF.

By sample fraction, this clone is medium-sized. The V call is TRBV27, the J call TRBJ1-5; D is unclear. Trimming took off 7 bases at V and 5 bases at J, with 18 bases between the two ends. There are 15 residues in the CDR3. Germline V gene lookup returns CDR1 MNHEY and CDR2 SMNVEV (reference sequence). CDR3 in amino acids: CASKSLAPGDQPQHF. The CDR3, as DNA: TGTGCCAGCAAATCACTCGCCCCCGGGGATCAGCCCCAGCATTTT.

In its sample, this clone was seen a few times. The chain couples TRBV5-1 to TRBJ1-3; unclear D gene. The germline gives CDR1 SGHRS, CDR2 YFSETQ. The CDR3 is 16 residues long. The ends were cut back, 6 bases at V and 0 bases at J, with 16 bases in the middle. CDR3 DNA sequence: TGCGCCAGCACCAACACCTCACCGTACTCTGGAAACACCATATATTTT. This encodes CASTNTSPYSGNTIYF.

This clone was observed once. The chain employs TRBV18 and TRBJ2-5; TRBD1 matches at 7 bases. Germline V lookup: CDR1 KGHSH, CDR2 LQKENI. V lost 6 bases to trimming and J lost 4 bases; unmatched junction nucleotides: 5. This CDR3 is 13 amino acids long. CDR3 protein: CASSPRTGETQYF. CDR3 nucleotides: TGTGCCAGCTCGCCTAGGACAGGAGAGACCCAGTACTTC.

The V call is TRBV10-3, the J call TRBJ1-1; 8 bases fit TRBD1. V gave up 2 bases and J gave up 4 bases; unmatched junction bases: 3. The CDR3 has 14 amino acids. The germline gives CDR1 ENHRY, CDR2 SYGVKD. CDR3 sequence (DNA): TGTGCCATCAGTGAGATAACAGGGGGCACTGAAGCTTTCTTT. This sequence encodes CAISEITGGTEAFF.

This chain connects TRBV4-3 to TRBJ2-5, with 7 bases aligning to TRBD1. V was pared by 0 bases and J by 4 bases, with 2 bases of the junction left unmatched. Germline CDR1 LGHNA, CDR2 YSLEER. CDR3 length: 14 amino acids. The CDR3 is CASSQENRGETQYF. The DNA for the CDR3 is TGCGCCAGCAGCCAAGAAAACAGGGGAGAGACCCAGTACTTC.

This sequence joins TRBV5-4 and TRBJ2-7; D gene ambiguous. V dropped 2 bases and J dropped 6 bases, with 15 bases sitting between them. CDR1 and CDR2 (germline): SGHNT, YYREEE (reference sequence). This CDR3 has 14 amino acids. As DNA, the CDR3 is TGTGCCAGCAGCTTAGGTCTTATGGGCAGCGAGCAGTACTTC. Amino acids: CASSLGLMGSEQYF.

The genes are TRBV5-1 and TRBJ2-4; possibly TRBD2 for D (6 bases). This CDR3 has 13 amino acids. Deletions cut 4 bases from V and 6 bases from J, with 11 bases between. CDR1 is SGHRS and CDR2 is YFSETQ in the germline V gene. CDR3 nucleotide sequence: TGCGCCAGCAGCGTCCGGGACTTAAACATTCAGTACTTC. It encodes CASSVRDLNIQYF.

The chain uses TRBV18 and TRBJ2-5; 10 bases line up with TRBD2. Trimming took 0 bases from V and 7 from J; bases not matched to a gene: 11. The CDR3 contains 17 residues. Germline CDR1 KGHSH, CDR2 LQKENI. The CDR3, as DNA: TGTGCCAGCTCACCACCGGAGCCGGGACCTAGCGGGGGGACCCAGTACTTC. It encodes CASSPPEPGPSGGTQYF.

The chain has TRBV6-1 and TRBJ2-5; the D gene is possibly TRBD2 (6 bases). Germline V gene lookup returns CDR1 MNHNS and CDR2 SASEGT. The CDR3 has 13 residues. Trimming removed 6 bases from V and 5 bases from J, with 13 bases in between. The CDR3 reads CASSLTSRETQYF. For the CDR3, the DNA is TGTGCCAGCAGCCTGACTAGTCGGGAGACCCAGTACTTC.

The V and J genes are TRBV19 and TRBJ2-7; 8 positions match TRBD1. Germline V CDR1 and CDR2: LNHDA, SQIVND (reference sequence). This CDR3 spans 13 amino acids. V trimming: 5 bases; J trimming: 5 bases; junction bases outside the gene matches: 5. CDR3 nucleotide sequence: TGTGCCAGTAGTGTGACAGGGGTGCACGAGCAGTACTTC. Residues: CASSVTGVHEQYF.

The V gene is TRBV7-9, the J gene TRBJ1-1, with D unclear. CDR3 size: 15 residues. Germline loops: CDR1 SEHNR, CDR2 FQNEAQ (reference sequence). Trimming removed 1 base from V and 1 base from J, with 10 bases in between. DNA of the CDR3: TGTGCCAGCAGCTTAGTTAGAGGCAGGAACACTGAAGCTTTCTTT. Protein: CASSLVRGRNTEAFF.

The chain links TRBV5-8 to TRBJ1-2; perhaps TRBD1 as D (5 bases). This CDR3 is built from 15 residues. From germline, CDR1 is SGHTS and CDR2 YDEGEE. V lost 0 bases and J lost 3, with 12 bases in between. This chain's CDR3 is CASSLDGAPHYGYTF. DNA for the CDR3: TGTGCCAGCAGCTTGGATGGGGCCCCCCACTATGGCTACACCTTC.

V and J are TRBV5-1 and TRBJ2-5; unclear D gene. CDR1 SGHRS and CDR2 YFSETQ come from the germline V gene. Trimming stripped 5 bases from V and 2 bases from J, with 19 bases between. This CDR3 has 16 residues. Written as DNA, the CDR3 is TGCGCCAGCAGGCGCTCTAGTTCCATAGTACAAGAGACCCAGTACTTC. It specifies CASRRSSSIVQETQYF. The full variable domain, its missing parts supplied by reference TRBV5-1 and TRBJ2-5, is KAGVTQTPRYLIKTRGQQVTLSCSPISGHRSVSWYQQTPGQGLQFLFEYFSETQRNKGNFPGRFSGRQFSNSRSEMNVSTLELGDSALYLCASRRSSSIVQETQYFGPGTRLLVL.

The V gene is TRBV6-1, the J gene TRBJ2-7; TRBD2 aligns across 10 bases. Germline CDR1 MNHNS, CDR2 SASEGT. V was pared by 5 bases and J by 1 base, with 2 bases of the junction left unmatched. This CDR3 has 14 amino acids. As DNA, the CDR3 is TGTGCCAGCAGTAGACTAGCGGGTTCCTACGAGCAGTACTTC. It encodes CASSRLAGSYEQYF.

The V gene is TRBV10-3, the J gene TRBJ1-1; D is unclear. CDR3 length: 13 residues. The V gene lost 0 bases and the J gene lost 11 bases, with 13 bases spanning the gap. Germline CDR1 reads ENHRY; CDR2 reads SYGVKD. The CDR3 reads CAISESNVGWAFF. For the CDR3, the DNA is TGTGCCATCAGTGAGTCGAACGTCGGGTGGGCTTTCTTT.

This clone appeared a single time. This chain joins TRBV6-5 and TRBJ1-1; perhaps TRBD1 as D (5 bases). This CDR3 is built from 14 residues. The germline V gene has CDR1 MNHEY and CDR2 SVGAGI. Trimming removed 2 bases from V and 7 bases from J, with 14 bases in between. The DNA for the CDR3 is TGTGCCAGCAGTTACATAACAGGACCCTTTGAAGCTTTCTTT. It codes for CASSYITGPFEAFF.

This rearrangement joins TRBV27 to TRBJ1-2; a possible D gene is TRBD1 (5 bases). The CDR3 length is 13 residues. Germline CDR1 is MNHEY and CDR2 is SMNVEV (reference sequence). Deletions cut 8 bases from V and 4 bases from J, with 14 bases between. CDR3 in DNA: TGTGCCAGCGGGCCAGGGAGGAGCTATGGCTACACCTTC. It is translated as CASGPGRSYGYTF.

The chain has TRBV6-1 and TRBJ2-7; 7 bases align to TRBD1. From germline, CDR1 is MNHNS and CDR2 SASEGT. The CDR3 has 15 amino acids. With V trimmed by 6 bases and J by 3 bases, 11 bases remained unmatched. CDR3 sequence: CASSEGPTGNYEQYF. The CDR3 nucleotides are TGTGCCAGCAGCGAGGGACCGACAGGGAACTACGAGCAGTACTTC.

This chain joins TRBV7-9 and TRBJ1-5, with a tentative D call TRBD1 (6 bases). CDR1 and CDR2 (germline): SEHNR, FQNEAQ (reference sequence). There are 17 residues in the CDR3. V lost 5 bases to trimming and J lost 11 bases, with 28 bases between them. The chain's CDR3 is CASSPPAGGPTSGAQHF. The CDR3 DNA follows: TGTGCCAGCAGCCCCCCGGCGGGGGGCCCAACTTCGGGAGCCCAGCATTTT.

The rearrangement links TRBV11-1 to TRBJ2-6; a possible D gene is TRBD1 (5 bases). Germline CDR1 SGHAT, CDR2 FQDESV (reference sequence). There are 18 residues in the CDR3. Trimming left V 5 bases short and J 0 bases short, with 17 bases between. CDR3 region: CASSDHPGHLSGANVLTF. The DNA of the CDR3 is TGTGCCAGCAGCGATCACCCCGGACACCTCTCTGGGGCCAACGTCCTGACTTTC. Full variable domain (outside the CDR3, taken from reference TRBV11-1 and TRBJ2-6): EAEVAQSPRYKITEKSQAVAFWCDPISGHATLYWYRQILGQGPELLVQFQDESVVDDSQLPKDRFSAERLKGVDSTLKIQPAELGDSAMYLCASSDHPGHLSGANVLTFGAGSRLTVL.

The chain couples TRBV11-2 to TRBJ2-2; D is perhaps TRBD2 (5 bases). V lost 5 bases and J 6 bases, leaving 13 bases between the germline ends. The CDR3 sequence is 14 residues long. Germline CDR1 SGHAT, CDR2 FQNNGV. The CDR3 DNA sequence: TGTGCCAGCAGCCCAACTAGTCCCTCCGGGGAGCTGTTTTTT. Protein: CASSPTSPSGELFF.

This chain connects TRBV29-1 to TRBJ2-7, with D possibly TRBD1 on 6 matching bases. Per the germline V gene, CDR1 is SQVTM and CDR2 is ANQGSEA. The ends were cut back, 6 bases at V and 4 bases at J, with 13 bases in the middle. There are 12 residues in the CDR3. This CDR3 is CSVTPGEYEQYF. The CDR3 DNA reads as TGCAGCGTAACCCCAGGGGAGTACGAGCAGTACTTC.

This chain uses TRBV15 with TRBJ2-5, with TRBD1 identical over 9 bases. The V and J ends lost 8 bases and 1 base, in that order; junction bases with no gene match: 11. The CDR3 length is 16 residues. Germline V gene lookup returns CDR1 LNHNV and CDR2 YYDKDF (reference sequence). The CDR3 sequence is CATQAGRGQGQETQYF. As DNA, the CDR3 is TGTGCCACCCAGGCAGGACGGGGACAGGGCCAAGAGACCCAGTACTTC.